These T cell receptor beta chains were read from a single sample in a study of control samples from healthy donors and cancer patients. Generated by immunoSEQ multiplex PCR, the TCRdb table keeps only in-frame clones and is missing some. The profile shows around 190,000 clones, approximately 90% of them singletons. The sample taken for sequencing was blood. These receptors were obtained from a young man in good health. CDR3s include the opening cysteine and the closing phenylalanine or tryptophan. D genes are given only for firm matches. Only some rows state a clone size, as once, few, many or a class for expanded clones.

>TRBJ2-5|14|-|TRBV25-1|-
CASSEYNSQETQYF
TGTGCCAGCAGTGAATATAACAGCCAAGAGACCCAGTACTTC
>TRBJ2-7|12|once|TRBV19|-
CASSIQGYEQYF
TGTGCCAGTAGTATCCAGGGCTACGAGCAGTACTTC
>TRBJ2-1|13|-|TRBV6-6|-
CASQDWRYNEQFF
TGTGCCAGCCAGGACTGGCGCTACAATGAGCAGTTCTTC
>TRBJ1-2|14|-|TRBV14|-
CASSQDSFRYGYTF
TGTGCCAGCAGCCAAGACTCCTTCCGTTATGGCTACACCTTC
>TRBJ1-2|11|-|TRBV7-9|-
CASSDQYGYTF
TGTGCCAGCAGCGATCAGTATGGCTACACCTTC
>TRBJ2-2|13|-|TRBV5-5|-
CATQAGTTGELFF
TGTGCCACACAGGCAGGGACGACCGGGGAGCTGTTTTTT
>TRBJ1-1|14|-|TRBV5-4|TRBD1
CASSRGTGNTEAFF
TGTGCCAGCAGCCGCGGGACAGGGAACACTGAAGCTTTCTTT
>TRBJ1-6|19|-|TRBV5-6|-
CASSFEQREKVPRNSPLHF
TGTGCCAGCAGCTTCGAGCAGAGGGAAAAAGTACCTCGGAATTCACCCCTCCACTTT
>TRBJ2-7|15|once|TRBV10-3|TRBD2
CAISEFSGSPYEQYF
TGTGCCATCAGTGAGTTTAGCGGGAGTCCCTACGAGCAGTACTTC
>TRBJ1-1|16|-|TRBV5-6|-
CASSLGLRGPNTEAFF
TGTGCCAGCAGCTTGGGACTTAGGGGACCGAACACTGAAGCTTTCTTT
>TRBJ1-4|14|-|TRBV14|TRBD1
CASSQRGLGEKLFF
TGTGCCAGCAGCCAAAGGGGGCTGGGCGAAAAACTGTTTTTT
>TRBJ1-2|14|-|TRBV27|TRBD1
CASRLGQGNYGYTF
TGTGCCAGCAGATTGGGACAGGGTAACTATGGCTACACCTTC
>TRBJ1-5|16|-|TRBV27|TRBD1
CASSPDRTGLNQPQHF
TGTGCCAGCAGTCCTGACAGGACAGGTCTCAATCAGCCCCAGCATTTT
>TRBJ2-3|16|-|TRBV9|TRBD2
CASSKGLAGVIDTQYF
TGTGCCAGCAGCAAAGGACTAGCGGGGGTGATAGATACGCAGTATTTT
>TRBJ1-4|14|-|TRBV4-2|-
CASSLAGAGEKLFF
TGTGCCAGCAGCCTCGCGGGGGCGGGGGAAAAACTGTTTTTT